The source of this TCR beta chain is a study of blood T cell repertoires in COVID-19. Study-wide context: The origin of the acute and convalescent COVID-19 samples was the United States, Italy and Spain.

The CDR3 length is 16 residues. Germline lookup yields CDR1 LNHDA and CDR2 SQIVND (reference sequence). The germline V and J ends were trimmed by 0 bases and 2 bases, with 13 bases remaining between them. Repertoires were generated with immunoSEQ multiplex PCR, while TCRdb's copy carries only in-frame clones and drops some. This table holds about 360,000 clones, around 87% found once. The source material was PBMCs or T cells enriched from blood (not recorded which). The chain combines TRBV19 with TRBJ1-2, with D perhaps matching TRBD1 (5 bases). This clonotype originated in a man in his thirties or forties who had recovered from COVID-19. The chain's CDR3 is CASSIDQTGGNYGYTF. CDR3 DNA: TGTGCCAGTAGTATAGATCAAACCGGGGGGAACTATGGCTACACCTTC.